One and the same sample provided the 17 T cell receptor beta chains below, sequenced in a study of post-analysis software for immune sequencing data. Study-level findings and limits: With TRBV5-6, TRBV5-1 and TRBV20-1 included, about five TRBV segments were more frequent in patients than in controls.

These receptors have no identified antigens. Unique-molecular-identifier-tagged TCR beta cDNA libraries were used. TCRdb used MiXCR to reprocess the PCR reads, holding one entry per CDR3 protein. The sample contains 750,000 to 950,000 distinct CDR3 sequences, approximately 50% of which appear only once. The sequenced sample consisted of blood. All receptors derive from a girl aged 5 to 17 with multiple sclerosis.

The rearrangement links TRBV10-3 to TRBJ2-5; no firm D call. V lost 6 bases and J 2 bases, leaving 10 bases between the germline ends. CDR1 is ENHRY and CDR2 is SYGVKD in the germline V gene. The CDR3 extends over 13 amino acids. CDR3 bases: TGTGCCATCAGCGCAATGGTGCAAGAGACCCAGTACTTC. Protein product: CAISAMVQETQYF.

This chain links TRBV10-3 with TRBJ2-7, with 10 bases matching TRBD1. Germline loops: CDR1 ENHRY, CDR2 SYGVKD. V was clipped by 6 bases and J by 4 bases; unmatched bases: 9. The CDR3 runs to 15 residues. CDR3 loop: CAISPGTGVVYEQYF. CDR3 sequence (DNA): TGTGCCATCAGCCCCGGGACAGGGGTTGTATACGAGCAGTACTTC.

This chain links TRBV20-1 with TRBJ1-2; 8 positions match TRBD1. The V segment lost 4 bases and the J segment 5 bases; nucleotides outside the gene matches: 6. CDR3 length: 13 residues. Per the germline V gene, CDR1 is DFQATT and CDR2 is SNEGSKA (reference sequence). CDR3 coding DNA: TGCAGTGCTACACCAGGGGGCGCTTATGGCTACACCTTC. Amino acids: CSATPGGAYGYTF.

The chain links TRBV20-1 to TRBJ2-3; D is perhaps TRBD2 (6 bases). CDR1 is DFQATT and CDR2 is SNEGSKA in the germline V gene (reference sequence). The CDR3 consists of 14 residues. Trimming removed 5 bases at V and 4 bases at J, with 16 bases between. CDR3 nucleotide sequence: TGCAGTGCTTCCCTGGGCGGGGTCCCAGATACGCAGTATTTT. Translating gives CSASLGGVPDTQYF.

This clonotype has more than one count but fewer than ten. This chain links TRBV27 with TRBJ2-1; D ambiguous. This CDR3 is 15 amino acids long. The V and J ends lost 6 bases and 0 bases respectively, with 12 bases between them. The germline gives CDR1 MNHEY, CDR2 SMNVEV (reference sequence). As DNA, the CDR3 is TGTGCCAGCAGGAAACTTCCTAGCTCCTACAATGAGCAGTTCTTC. Translated: CASRKLPSSYNEQFF.

The J gene is TRBJ1-2, the V gene TRBV2; 8 bases line up with TRBD1. J gave up 0 bases and V 4 bases, and 10 bases lay outside the gene matches. Germline V gives CDR1 SNHLY, CDR2 FYNNEI. The CDR3 has 17 residues. CDR3 in amino acids: CASSADRGPYSNYGYTF. In DNA form, the CDR3 reads TGTGCCAGCAGTGCAGACAGGGGACCCTATTCTAACTATGGCTACACCTTC.

Here the CDR3 reads CASSEYRVGEQYF. In DNA form, the CDR3 reads TGCGCCAGCAGTGAATACAGGGTCGGGGAGCAGTACTTC. The chain joins TRBV10-1 to TRBJ2-5; tentatively, D is TRBD1 (6 bases). This CDR3 spans 13 amino acids. Germline CDR1 WNHNN, CDR2 SYGVQD (reference sequence). V lost 3 bases and J 11 bases, leaving 16 bases between the germline ends.

The chain combines TRBV9 with TRBJ2-1; D perhaps matches TRBD1 (6 bases). V gave up 2 bases and J gave up 2 bases, with 8 bases separating them. The germline V gene encodes CDR1 SGDLS and CDR2 YYNGEE. The CDR3 totals 14 residues. CDR3 region: CASSVGAPYNEQFF. CDR3 DNA: TGTGCCAGCAGCGTGGGGGCTCCCTACAATGAGCAGTTCTTC.

V gene TRBV21-1 combines with J gene TRBJ2-7; the table calls TRBD1, which could not be checked here. TRBV21-1 is marked as a pseudogene. The CDR3 consists of 16 residues. DNA for the CDR3: TGTGCCAGCAGCAGGGGGACAGGGGGCAACACCTACGAGCAGTACTTC. Protein: CASSRGTGGNTYEQYF.

This CDR3 is CASSLASPRQTSYNEQFF. The CDR3 coding sequence is TGTGCCAGCAGCTTGGCCAGCCCCAGACAGACATCCTACAATGAGCAGTTCTTC. The chain has TRBV5-5 and TRBJ2-1; perhaps TRBD1 as D (5 bases). Between the trimmed V and J ends, which lost 0 bases and 1 base, there was a span of 17 bases. CDR3 size: 18 residues. Germline CDR1 is SGHKS and CDR2 is YYEKEE (reference sequence).

The rearrangement links TRBV18 to TRBJ1-6, with unresolved D. The CDR3 covers 13 residues. V was pared by 3 bases and J by 10 bases, with 10 bases between. Per germline, CDR1 KGHSH and CDR2 LQKENI. As DNA, the CDR3 is TGTGCCAGCTCACCCGGACTTGGCTCACCCCTCCACTTT. Amino acids: CASSPGLGSPLHF.

This chain joins TRBV20-1 and TRBJ1-2; 9 nucleotides align to TRBD1. Germline CDR1 is DFQATT and CDR2 is SNEGSKA (reference sequence). Losses at the gene ends were 6 bases for V and 4 bases for J; bases not matched to a gene: 9. The CDR3 covers 14 residues. CDR3 amino acids: CSADKTGGFYGYTF. The CDR3 nucleotides read TGCAGTGCAGACAAGACAGGGGGTTTCTATGGCTACACCTTC.

As regards this clonotype: A junction boundary mismatches the germline segment, possibly from a read error. The V call is TRBV3-1, the J call TRBJ2-3, with TRBD2 matching over 10 bases. In germline, CDR1 is LGHDT, CDR2 YNNKEL (reference sequence). CDR3 length equals 15 residues. Written as DNA, the CDR3 is TGTGTCAGCACGCGGACTAGCGGACCCACAGATACGCAGTATTTT. Residues: CVSTRTSGPTDTQYF.

In this sample, this clonotype turned up once. The genes are TRBV12-3 or TRBV12-4 and TRBJ2-7; D assignment may be TRBD1 or TRBD2 (5 bases each). Trimming removed 5 bases from V and 10 bases from J, with 24 bases in between. CDR3 length: 15 residues. CDR3 sequence (DNA): TGTGCCAGCAGTCTGCCCGGGACCCAGGCCCGGGCCCAGTACTTC. Encoded protein: CASSLPGTQARAQYF.

The genes are TRBV20-1 and TRBJ2-7; 12 bases match TRBD2. This CDR3 is 14 amino acids long. Looked up from germline, CDR1 is DFQATT and CDR2 is SNEGSKA (reference sequence). Germline trimming cut 6 bases from V and 7 bases from J; bases unmatched to any gene: 10. The CDR3 coding sequence is TGCAGTGCCCTGACTAGCGGGAGTTTCTATGAGCAGTACTTC. Translation gives CSALTSGSFYEQYF.

The chain employs TRBV2 and TRBJ2-5; 12 bases match TRBD2. After removal of 4 bases from V and 3 bases from J, the junction contained 0 bases not matched to a gene. The CDR3 has 14 residues. CDR1 and CDR2 from the germline V gene are SNHLY and FYNNEI. In nucleotides, the CDR3 is TGTGCCAGCAGTGGGACTAGCGGGAAAGAGACCCAGTACTTC. It is translated as CASSGTSGKETQYF.

The chain couples TRBV20-1 to TRBJ2-1, with D possibly called TRBD1 or TRBD2 (5 bases each). This CDR3 has 15 amino acids. The germline V gene encodes CDR1 DFQATT and CDR2 SNEGSKA (reference sequence). V lost 5 bases to trimming and J lost 6 bases, with 20 bases between them. In DNA form, the CDR3 reads TGCAGTGCTCACTCCGGGACCCAGTCGCCCAATGAGCAGTTCTTC. Encoded protein: CSAHSGTQSPNEQFF.